The present T cell receptor beta chain was sequenced within a study of T cell responses to AZD1222 COVID-19 vaccine. Study summary: Investigators merged groups given second doses at roughly 4 or roughly 12 weeks.

Concerning this clone itself: The antigen remains unidentified.

Study observations and caveats: The study sampled repertoires only after the peak T cell response. Across the whole spike, CD4 TCRs peaked at regions 160-218 and 743-854.

This CDR3 comprises 16 residues. With 5 bases removed from V and 4 bases from J, the gap between germline ends came to 18 bases. The germline V gene has CDR1 KGHDR and CDR2 SFDVKD. TCRdb's copy holds only in-frame clones and misses some; the assay was immunoSEQ multiplex PCR. Among 140,000 or so clones listed, almost 90% were seen once. The chain uses TRBV24-1 and TRBJ2-3; tentative D call: TRBD2 (6 bases). The sample here was peripheral blood, taken on day 0 of AZD1222 vaccination. The receptor comes from an adult in good health. The CDR3 DNA reads as TGTGCCACCAGTGTGGAAAAAAATCGGGGGTCAGATACGCAGTATTTT. Its protein product is CATSVEKNRGSDTQYF.